This TCR beta chain came from a study of T cell changes during pregnancy in multiple sclerosis. Measured with immunoSEQ multiplex PCR; TCRdb has only the in-frame clones, and not every one. The top ten hold around 0.79% of the sample, which has some 25,000 clones, more than 75% seen once. In this sample, this clone turned up once. Germline values: CDR1 KGHSH, CDR2 LQKENI. There are 18 residues in the CDR3. V lost 3 bases, J lost 4 bases, and 15 bases stayed unmatched. The material was CD4+ T cells from peripheral blood mononuclear cells, obtained in the first trimester of pregnancy. The sequence was obtained from a female donor in good health, enrolled as a control in a pregnancy study. The chain has TRBV18 and TRBJ2-1, with TRBD2 identical over 7 bases. CDR3 amino acids: CASSPLIVGRAGYNEQFF. The CDR3 coding sequence is TGTGCCAGCTCACCCTTAATTGTAGGGAGGGCAGGTTACAATGAGCAGTTCTTC. Using reference TRBV18 and TRBJ2-1 for the parts outside the CDR3, the full variable domain is NAGVMQNPRHLVRRRGQEARLRCSPMKGHSHVYWYRQLPEEGLKFMVYLQKENIIDESGMPKERFSAEFPKEGPSILRIQQVVRGDSAAYFCASSPLIVGRAGYNEQFFGPGTRLTVL.